This passage covers 9 T cell receptor beta chains from one sample sequenced in a study of post-analysis software for immune sequencing data. Findings and caveats of the study: A few TRBV segments (TRBV5-6, TRBV5-1 and TRBV20-1 among them) occurred more frequently in patients than in controls.

The antigens these receptors bind are not known. Unique molecular identifiers had been added to the TCR beta cDNA libraries. TCRdb re-derived calls from the PCR reads in MiXCR, one entry per CDR3 protein. The sample consists of roughly 600,000 distinct CDR3 sequences, about 44% of them appearing once. The sample was blood. Receptors originate from a girl between 10 and 17 years old with multiple sclerosis.

This clonotype was found a few times. The genes are TRBV20-1 and TRBJ1-2; 10 bases line up with TRBD1. Losses at the gene ends were 6 bases for V and 2 bases for J; bases not matched to a gene: 3. There are 13 residues in the CDR3. Germline CDR1 is DFQATT and CDR2 is SNEGSKA (reference sequence). Here the CDR3 DNA reads TGCAGTGCCCGGGGACAGGGGAACTATGGCTACACCTTC. Translating gives CSARGQGNYGYTF.

About this clonotype itself: Since no conserved phenylalanine or tryptophan closes the CDR3, a read error is the likely cause. CDR3 residues: CASSPGQGEGYTS. CDR3 nucleotide sequence: TGTGCCAGCAGCCCCGGACAGGGGGAAGGCTACACCTCC. The chain combines TRBV7-2 with TRBJ1-2; 10 nucleotides line up with TRBD1. The CDR3 runs 13 residues. Germline loops: CDR1 SGHTA, CDR2 FQGNSA. V dropped 5 bases and J dropped 8; count of bases not matched to a gene: 5.

This clonotype was counted a few times. The V and J genes are TRBV7-2 and TRBJ2-7; D remains unclear. The germline CDR1 and CDR2 sequences are SGHTA and FQGNSA. The CDR3 sequence is 14 residues long. V dropped 3 bases and J dropped 4 bases, with 13 bases sitting between them. CDR3 protein: CASSFYSPNYEQYF. CDR3 sequence (DNA): TGTGCCAGCAGCTTCTATTCCCCTAATTACGAGCAGTACTTC. The full variable domain, its missing parts supplied by reference TRBV7-2 and TRBJ2-7, is GAGVSQSPSNKVTEKGKDVELRCDPISGHTALYWYRQSLGQGLEFLIYFQGNSAPDKSGLPSDRFSAERTGGSVSTLTIQRTQQEDSAVYLCASSFYSPNYEQYFGPGTRLTVT.

This chain links TRBV12-3 or TRBV12-4 with TRBJ2-4; TRBD1 agrees at 7 bases. The J call is uncertain, as TRBJ2-7 better fits the DNA end. The CDR3 runs to 15 residues. The CDR3 here is CASSGLGQEAYEQYF. CDR3 DNA: TGTGCCAGCAGTGGACTTGGACAGGAGGCCTACGAGCAGTACTTC.

This clonotype was counted a few times. CDR3 in amino acids: CASSVRDRVGEQYF. The DNA of the CDR3 is TGTGCCAGCAGTGTCCGGGACAGGGTAGGCGAGCAGTACTTC. The chain joins TRBV6-1 to TRBJ2-7, with 9 positions matching TRBD1. V gave up 4 bases and J gave up 6 bases; unmatched junction bases: 7. Germline V gene sequence: CDR1 MNHNS, CDR2 SASEGT. The CDR3 sequence is 14 residues long.

The V gene is TRBV5-1, the J gene TRBJ2-7, with D possibly being TRBD1 or TRBD2 (6 bases each). The CDR3 extends over 14 amino acids. V shed 1 base and J shed 3 bases, with 11 bases lying between them. CDR1 SGHRS and CDR2 YFSETQ come from the germline V gene. DNA for the CDR3: TGCGCCAGCAGCTTGAGGGGGGACGGCTACGAGCAGTACTTC. Encoded protein: CASSLRGDGYEQYF.

The table lists this clonotype with a count of one. No conserved phenylalanine or tryptophan ends this CDR3, so it is likely a read error. This sequence joins TRBV4-2 and TRBJ2-3; D not certain. Trimming removed 0 bases from V and 2 bases from J, with 15 bases in between. The CDR3 is 17 residues long. CDR1 is LGHNA, CDR2 YNFKEQ, per germline. The CDR3 loop is CASSQDSTVTLTDTQYL. CDR3 in DNA: TGTGCCAGCAGCCAAGATAGTACAGTCACCCTCACAGATACGCAGTATTTG.

V and J are TRBV7-9 and TRBJ2-1; 10 nucleotides agree with TRBD2. This CDR3 has 17 residues. The V segment lost 5 bases and the J segment 3 bases; nucleotides outside the gene matches: 10. Germline CDR1 SEHNR, CDR2 FQNEAQ (reference sequence). The DNA for the CDR3 is TGTGCCAGCAGCCGGACTAGCGGCGTGTTTAACTACAATGAGCAGTTCTTC. Translating gives CASSRTSGVFNYNEQFF.

This chain uses TRBV4-1 with TRBJ1-2, with a tentative D call TRBD1 (5 bases). This CDR3 region has 16 residues. Trimming took off 2 bases at V and 3 bases at J, with 16 bases between the two ends. Per germline, CDR1 MGHRA and CDR2 YSYEKL. In DNA form, the CDR3 reads TGCGCCAGCAGCCAACCCCGAGGGGAGAGAGACTATGGCTACACCTTC. Amino acid sequence: CASSQPRGERDYGYTF.